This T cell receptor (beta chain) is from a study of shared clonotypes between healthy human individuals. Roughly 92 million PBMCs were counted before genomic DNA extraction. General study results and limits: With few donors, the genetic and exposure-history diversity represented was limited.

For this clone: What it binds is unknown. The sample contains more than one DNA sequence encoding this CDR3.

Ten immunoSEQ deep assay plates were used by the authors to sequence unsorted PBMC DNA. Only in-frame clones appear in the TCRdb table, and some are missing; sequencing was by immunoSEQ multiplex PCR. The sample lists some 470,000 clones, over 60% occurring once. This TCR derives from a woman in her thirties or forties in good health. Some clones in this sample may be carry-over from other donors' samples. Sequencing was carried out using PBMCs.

CDR3 sequence reads: CASSPGQDNEKLFF. CDR3 nucleotide sequence: TGTGCCAGCTCACCTGGACAGGATAATGAAAAACTGTTTTTT. This chain uses TRBV18 with TRBJ1-4; TRBD1 agrees at 7 bases. This CDR3 is 14 amino acids long. J was trimmed by 4 bases and V by 3 bases; bases with no gene match: 2. Germline CDR1 KGHSH, CDR2 LQKENI.